The subject of this entry is one TCR beta chain. Its antigen is currently unknown. Sequenced by immunoSEQ multiplex PCR; TCRdb stores in-frame clones only, minus some. The top ten hold approximately 5.9% of the sample, which has 300,000 to 350,000 clones, around 89% seen once. V gave up 4 bases and J gave up 6 bases; unmatched junction bases: 10. The CDR3 has 15 amino acids. Germline V gene sequence: CDR1 LNHDA, CDR2 SQIVND (reference sequence). The data were obtained in a study of Ad26.COV2.S vaccination and SARS-CoV-2 variants. Study background: COV1001, an Ad26.COV2.S trial, supplied this vaccine-arm donor.

As for treatment: 19 received Ad26.COV2.S at low or high dose, single or two shots; roughly five received placebo; per-sample allocation not given. Specimens were obtained on day 63 following the first vaccine or placebo injection. An adult of 18-55 years in Boston served as donor. Points from the study as a whole: Higher spike-specific TCR breadth was found in vaccine recipients than in placebo recipients.

The specimen was peripheral blood, collected in a trial of Ad26.COV2.S vaccine versus placebo. The chain carries TRBV19 and TRBJ2-5; TRBD1 matches at 8 bases. This clonotype originated in a person between 18 and 60 years old who received the Ad26.COV2.S COVID-19 vaccine or a placebo. Written as DNA, the CDR3 is TGTGCCAGTAGTACCACCGGGACAGGTGGACAGACCCAGTACTTC. Amino acid sequence: CASSTTGTGGQTQYF. The complete variable domain, with remaining parts taken from reference TRBV19 and TRBJ2-5, reads DGGITQSPKYLFRKEGQNVTLSCEQNLNHDAMYWYRQDPGQGLRLIYYSQIVNDFQKGDIAEGYSVSREKKESFPLTVTSAQKNPTAFYLCASSTTGTGGQTQYFGPGTRLLVL.